The sequence of this TCR beta chain was determined in a study of cytomegalovirus exposure and HLA in healthy donors (dated by TCRdb to about 2017). General notes on the study: In an earlier analysis of 450 to 750 of the donors, approximately 260 Gb of sequence data and approximately 100 million unique TCR beta sequences from roughly 200 million T cells were reported. Around 320 gigabases of sequencing data and tens of millions of unique TCR sequences were included in an early release covering roughly 600 HLA-typed donors. Of the 300 to 450 genotyped donors, over 80% were placed in the genetic ancestry cluster associated with self-reported Caucasian donors. The study was designed to test whether signatures of past pathogen exposure could be identified by cataloging public T cell receptors. The T cell repertoires of roughly 660 subjects were profiled by immunosequencing and related to cytomegalovirus serostatus. Along with the approximately 700-subject first cohort, a separate validation cohort of over 90 different subjects was used. To predict cytomegalovirus infection status, the study brought together high-throughput TCR immunosequencing, statistical association of individual TCRs with disease status, and machine learning. A later analysis re-analyzed previously published TCR beta repertoires from 550 to 700 donors and added high-resolution HLA genotyping to study TCR occurrence patterns. In the later analysis, no new phenotypic data were used to find candidate immune exposures; instead, reliance was placed on TCR beta sequences and their occurrence across donors. To decide whether each TCR beta V gene segment behaved as functional or pseudogenic, an earlier analysis of over 500 of the donors relied on high-throughput TCR beta sequencing. Donor age, sex, ethnicity and CMV serostatus were collected together with the repertoire data. A later genetic analysis used genome-wide SNP genotypes for about three fifths of the 666 donors, treating that subset as a discovery cohort. Every discovery cohort repertoire had been produced on one sequencing platform. HLA typing covered class I and class II loci at four-digit resolution. The number of donors typed differed by locus, with about 629-640 for A, B, C, DRB1 and DQB1, around 500 for DQA1, approximately 580 for DPA1, and about 450 for DPB1. Roughly 5 DR-DQ haplotypes were handled as single units for association and clustering, since linkage in the cohort was strong. Among some 410 genotyped donors of the cohort, an average of around 220,000 unique TCR beta nucleotide sequences was sequenced per donor, of which 15% to 20% were non-productive. The study at large found these results: The sequencing pipeline was judged likely to have produced a cluster of highly shared sequence variants as a technical artifact. Broadly in line with IMGT annotations, most TCR beta V segments showed up in productive rearrangements about 87% or about 30% of the time in an earlier analysis of roughly 590 of the donors. Only TCR beta chains were sequenced in this cohort, and the absence of alpha or paired-chain data limited detectable features. In the study, roughly 160 TCR beta chains were listed as associated with cytomegalovirus. Presence/absence analyses assumed roughly uniform sequencing depth across donors, an assumption that may not hold. A later genetic analysis reported fewer N-insertions in productive TCRs among donors in an Asian-associated ancestry cluster than the approximately 670-donor mean. A few of the identified cytomegalovirus-associated TCR beta chains were confirmed in vitro to be specific for cytomegalovirus antigens. Compared with equally common non-associated chains, HLA-associated TCR beta chains in a later analysis were more clonally expanded and had lower generation probabilities. At a false discovery rate of 0.05, a later analysis linked fewer than 20,000 TCR beta sequences to specific HLA alleles. Around 16 rarely observed V segments, including chromosome 9 orphons, were excluded from the earlier analysis of about 610 of the donors because counts were too low. In a later analysis, the rate of TCR association differed among HLA loci, with DRB1 alleles having the most associated TCRs and HLA-C alleles having the fewest. The 87-base-pair reads could not distinguish some IMGT-functional V segments, including TRBV6-2 and TRBV6-3, so those segments were excluded. According to the authors, the approach could potentially be generalized to other disease states and immunological phenotypes. While some public TCRs were present in many individuals, most TCR sequences turned up only very rarely across donors. When HLA alleles, especially DR and DQ, strongly co-occurred, attributing TCR associations to individual alleles was difficult. Because HLA typing was missing for some donors at each locus, association tests included only the typed subset. Linkage disequilibrium might explain the correlated functional status among segregating V segments, but an unknown experimental factor could not be ruled out. A later genetic analysis associated a missense DCLRE1C variant with V-gene and J-gene trimming of TCR beta chains, and an independent cohort replicated the association. CMV serostatus was the only immune exposure information available for the cohort. A later analysis found that most CMV-associated TCR beta chains appeared HLA-restricted, with HLA associations seemingly driven largely by CMV exposure. The classifier was reported to diagnose cytomegalovirus status with high specificity and sensitivity in both the original and validation cohorts. A later analysis reported that several top co-occurrence clusters appeared linked to parvovirus B19, influenza, CMV and Epstein-Barr virus. A further reported finding was that TCR beta sequences accurately predicted the HLA-A and HLA-B alleles for most subjects in the first cohort.

The cysteine opens and the phenylalanine closes a CDR3 of 16 amino acids. Only the CDR3 DNA is retained, 48 bases long and in frame from the first base. Via the germline V gene, CDR1 is SGHRS and CDR2 YFSETQ. The germline V and J ends show losses of 2 bases and 4 bases respectively, and no gene match explains 7 bases of the junction. The cohort was made up of 650 to 700 healthy bone marrow donors. All cohort members were sampled while nominally healthy, although unrecorded immune exposures were likely present. The donor tested CMV seropositive and was one of the 289 seropositive cohort members. A peripheral blood sample was provided by each donor, and peripheral blood mononuclear cells were used for TCR beta sequencing. The Qiagen DNeasy Blood Extraction Kit was used to extract genomic DNA from the blood cell samples. With regard to this clone: Its antigen remains undetermined.

Receptor amplification or capture employed the immunoSEQ multiplex PCR assay. The multiplex PCR relied on a mix of 60 forward primers for TCR Vbeta segments and 13 reverse primers for TCR Jbeta segments. Amplification of the CDR3 region of rearranged TCR beta genes was performed with a multiplex PCR assay on genomic DNA. The Illumina HiSeq System was used to sequence the amplified TCR beta libraries as 87-base-pair reads. The published analysis was carried out like this. A later analysis tallied 75 million to 95 million unique TCR beta chains across the 660 or so repertoires, and around 12 million of those chains were shared by two or more donors. To remove PCR and sequencing errors, raw reads were error-corrected and collapsed into unique sequences using a nearest-neighbor algorithm that merged closely related sequences. CDR3 sequences were aligned to IMGT reference sequences to assign V, D and J gene segments. For a sequence to be retained, at least a six-nucleotide match to both a V gene segment and a J gene segment was required. Rearrangements were called productive when the CDR3 lacked stop codons and stayed in frame with V and J; all others were non-productive. CDR3 was defined by IMGT convention, running from the second conserved V-encoded cysteine to the conserved J-encoded phenylalanine. In an earlier analysis of around 600 of the donors, sequences lacking an unambiguous match to a single V gene segment were excluded. An earlier analysis of a few hundred of the donors called V segments functional above 56.7% productive rearrangements and segregating when the between-donor standard deviation exceeded 5%. A statistical classification framework was built to diagnose cytomegalovirus status from the catalog of TCR beta chain sequences. In a later analysis, V and J genes were assigned by comparing TCR nucleotide sequences against IMGT/GENE-DB human TR gene sequences. Using the TCRdist pipeline, a later analysis assigned CDR3 sequences along with most-parsimonious VDJ recombination scenarios. In a later analysis, each TCR beta chain was defined by its CDR3 amino acid sequence together with its V-gene family, and reads without a unique V-gene family were excluded. As a way to deal with suspected cross-contamination and a sequencing artifact, a later analysis dropped 640 or so nucleotide sequences that were highly shared and had low generation probability. In a later analysis, a clonal expansion index for each public chain was calculated from normalized within-repertoire ranks of inferred template counts. A later analysis computed generation probabilities with a VDJ recombination model fitted to out-of-frame rearrangements, and checked the results against IGoR. A later analysis scored TCR-TCR, TCR-HLA and TCR-CMV co-occurrence with hypergeometric tests, applying a repertoire-size bias correction to TCR pairs. A later analysis estimated false discovery rates by permuting HLA or CMV assignments 20 times. A later analysis grouped co-occurring TCRs with DBSCAN, adding TCRdist sequence similarity when clustering within HLA-allele-positive subsets. Co-occurrence clustering excluded repertoires with fewer than 30,000 or more than 120,000 public chains, plus five with anomalous nucleotide sharing. In its TCRdb copy, this immuneACCESS table keeps in-frame sequences only and misses some clones. Where compared with another copy, unresolved V genes explain less than half of these, and the others have no known cause. V and J calls and clone size come straight from that table; D and trimming were deduced from the DNA. The sample has around 55,000 clones on record. Roughly 9.6% of the sample is in the top ten clones.

The chain employs TRBV5-1 and TRBJ2-1, with 9 bases aligning to TRBD2. The sequencing sample was made of PBMCs. This sequence originates from a man aged 50 or older in good health and CMV-seropositive. The CDR3 corresponds to CASSLSSGAVYNEQFF. At the DNA level, the sequence is TGCGCCAGCAGCTTATCTAGCGGGGCAGTATACAATGAGCAGTTCTTC.